This is a list of T cell receptor beta chains from one sample in a study of T cell responses to AZD1222 COVID-19 vaccine. The repertoire was sequenced with immunoSEQ multiplex PCR; TCRdb's copy has only in-frame clones and lacks some. The sample includes 100,000 to 150,000 clones, 90% of them seen just once. The sequencing used peripheral blood, collected on day 0 of AZD1222 vaccination. These receptors were obtained from an adult in good health. CDR3s include the opening cysteine and the closing phenylalanine or tryptophan. Each record gives: D gene, V gene, J gene, clone size, CDR3 protein, CDR3 DNA. The D gene is left open where the match is weak. The size entry is marked missing in some rows and otherwise reads once, few, many or a size class.

d_call: .
v_call: TRBV28
j_call: TRBJ1-1
clone_size: once
cdr3_aa: CASSPQSMRENTEAFF
cdr3_nt: TGTGCCAGCAGTCCCCAGAGTATGAGGGAGAACACTGAAGCTTTCTTT

d_call: TRBD2
v_call: TRBV11-2
j_call: TRBJ2-7
clone_size: .
cdr3_aa: CASSLVGTSSYEQYF
cdr3_nt: TGTGCCAGCAGCTTAGTGGGGACTAGCTCCTACGAGCAGTACTTC

d_call: TRBD2
v_call: TRBV7-6
j_call: TRBJ2-2
clone_size: .
cdr3_aa: CASSLIVGTSPPGELFF
cdr3_nt: TGTGCCAGCAGCCTGATTGTTGGGACTAGTCCCCCCGGGGAGCTGTTTTTT

d_call: TRBD2
v_call: TRBV5-6
j_call: TRBJ2-7
clone_size: .
cdr3_aa: CASSLGASGRASHEQYF
cdr3_nt: TGTGCCAGCAGCTTGGGTGCTAGCGGGAGGGCTTCCCACGAGCAGTACTTC

d_call: .
v_call: TRBV28
j_call: TRBJ1-2
clone_size: .
cdr3_aa: CASSLGRRQNYGYTF
cdr3_nt: TGTGCCAGCAGTTTAGGTCGGCGGCAGAACTATGGCTACACCTTC

d_call: .
v_call: TRBV18
j_call: TRBJ1-1
clone_size: .
cdr3_aa: CASSPPDRTARDTEAFF
cdr3_nt: TGTGCCAGCTCACCACCGGACAGAACAGCGCGGGACACTGAAGCTTTCTTT

d_call: TRBD1
v_call: TRBV5-1
j_call: TRBJ2-3
clone_size: .
cdr3_aa: CASRMGQGFTDTQYF
cdr3_nt: TGCGCCAGCAGAATGGGACAGGGGTTCACAGATACGCAGTATTTT

d_call: .
v_call: TRBV28
j_call: TRBJ1-1
clone_size: once
cdr3_aa: CAIVGQSTEAFF
cdr3_nt: TGTGCCATCGTTGGACAGAGCACTGAAGCTTTCTTT

d_call: TRBD2
v_call: TRBV9
j_call: TRBJ2-2
clone_size: .
cdr3_aa: CARSGGASGNTGELFF
cdr3_nt: TGTGCCCGCAGCGGGGGGGCTAGCGGGAACACCGGGGAGCTGTTTTTT

d_call: TRBD2
v_call: TRBV6-2/TRBV6-3
j_call: TRBJ2-1
clone_size: once
cdr3_aa: CASSYGMGLAGPWNEQFF
cdr3_nt: TGTGCCAGCAGTTACGGAATGGGACTAGCGGGACCTTGGAATGAGCAGTTCTTC

d_call: .
v_call: TRBV2
j_call: TRBJ1-6
clone_size: .
cdr3_aa: CASSGGRSYNSPLHF
cdr3_nt: TGTGCCAGCAGTGGCGGGCGTTCCTATAATTCACCCCTCCACTTT

d_call: TRBD2
v_call: TRBV3-1/TRBV3-2
j_call: TRBJ2-5
clone_size: .
cdr3_aa: CASSLAAGGWETQYF
cdr3_nt: TGTGCCAGCAGCCTTGCGGCGGGAGGATGGGAGACCCAGTACTTC

d_call: .
v_call: TRBV28
j_call: TRBJ1-5
clone_size: .
cdr3_aa: CASSSPQENQPQHF
cdr3_nt: TGTGCCAGCAGTTCCCCCCAGGAGAATCAGCCCCAGCATTTT

d_call: TRBD2
v_call: TRBV18
j_call: TRBJ2-7
clone_size: .
cdr3_aa: CASSPAGGPIEQYF
cdr3_nt: TGTGCCAGCTCACCGGCGGGAGGGCCAATCGAGCAGTACTTC

d_call: TRBD1
v_call: TRBV7-9
j_call: TRBJ1-2
clone_size: .
cdr3_aa: CASSQIGTGDNYGYTF
cdr3_nt: TGTGCCAGCAGCCAGATAGGGACAGGAGATAACTATGGCTACACCTTC

d_call: .
v_call: TRBV28
j_call: TRBJ2-6
clone_size: .
cdr3_aa: CASSLRVSGANVLTF
cdr3_nt: TGTGCCAGCAGTTTAAGGGTCTCTGGGGCCAACGTCCTGACTTTC

d_call: .
v_call: TRBV20-1
j_call: TRBJ2-1
clone_size: .
cdr3_aa: CSATTGRGQFF
cdr3_nt: TGCAGTGCTACGACAGGTAGGGGGCAGTTCTTC

d_call: .
v_call: TRBV5-5
j_call: TRBJ1-2
clone_size: .
cdr3_aa: CASSLGQGLNYGYTF
cdr3_nt: TGTGCCAGCAGCTTGGGGCAGGGCCTAAACTATGGCTACACCTTC

d_call: .
v_call: TRBV4-3
j_call: TRBJ2-3
clone_size: .
cdr3_aa: CASSQVVRGTDTQYF
cdr3_nt: TGCGCCAGCAGCCAAGTTGTACGGGGCACAGATACGCAGTATTTT

d_call: TRBD2
v_call: TRBV5-1
j_call: TRBJ2-1
clone_size: .
cdr3_aa: CASSLEGLAGGYDSYNEQFF
cdr3_nt: TGCGCCAGCAGCTTGGAGGGACTAGCGGGAGGGTACGACTCCTACAATGAGCAGTTCTTC